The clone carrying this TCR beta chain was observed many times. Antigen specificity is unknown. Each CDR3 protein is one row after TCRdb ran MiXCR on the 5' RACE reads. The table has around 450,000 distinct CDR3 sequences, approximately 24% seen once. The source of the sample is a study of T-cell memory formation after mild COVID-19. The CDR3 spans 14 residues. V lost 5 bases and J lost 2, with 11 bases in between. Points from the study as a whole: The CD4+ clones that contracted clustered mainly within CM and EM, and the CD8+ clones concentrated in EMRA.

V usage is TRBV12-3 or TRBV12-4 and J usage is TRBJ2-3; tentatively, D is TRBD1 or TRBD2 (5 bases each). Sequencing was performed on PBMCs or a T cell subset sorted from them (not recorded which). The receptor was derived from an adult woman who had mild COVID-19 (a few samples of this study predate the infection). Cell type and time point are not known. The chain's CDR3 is CASSLGDVTDTQYF. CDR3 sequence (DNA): TGTGCCAGCAGTCTCGGGGACGTCACAGATACGCAGTATTTT.